The present T cell receptor (beta chain) was sequenced within a study of blood T cell repertoires in COVID-19. For the study at large: Acute and convalescent COVID-19 samples came from the United States, Italy and Spain. T cells, B-cell-depleted T cells, or PBMCs provided the cDNA or gDNA that served as material.

Method: immunoSEQ multiplex PCR; TCRdb's copy keeps in-frame clones and lacks some. The sample has fewer than 300,000 clones, 70% to 85% seen once. Sequencing was performed on peripheral blood. The receptor was derived from a human donor with COVID-19, enrolled during active disease. The donor label of this sample is uncertain.

The CDR3 loop is CASSLTGGGGSPLHF. CDR3 nucleotides: TGTGCCAGCAGCTTAACGGGTGGAGGGGGCTCACCCCTCCACTTT. The chain carries TRBV7-3 and TRBJ1-6; 7 positions agree with TRBD1. Germline V lookup: CDR1 SGHTA, CDR2 FQGTGA. There are 15 residues in the CDR3. Trimming at V came to 0 bases and at J to 10 bases, leaving 6 bases not matched to a gene.